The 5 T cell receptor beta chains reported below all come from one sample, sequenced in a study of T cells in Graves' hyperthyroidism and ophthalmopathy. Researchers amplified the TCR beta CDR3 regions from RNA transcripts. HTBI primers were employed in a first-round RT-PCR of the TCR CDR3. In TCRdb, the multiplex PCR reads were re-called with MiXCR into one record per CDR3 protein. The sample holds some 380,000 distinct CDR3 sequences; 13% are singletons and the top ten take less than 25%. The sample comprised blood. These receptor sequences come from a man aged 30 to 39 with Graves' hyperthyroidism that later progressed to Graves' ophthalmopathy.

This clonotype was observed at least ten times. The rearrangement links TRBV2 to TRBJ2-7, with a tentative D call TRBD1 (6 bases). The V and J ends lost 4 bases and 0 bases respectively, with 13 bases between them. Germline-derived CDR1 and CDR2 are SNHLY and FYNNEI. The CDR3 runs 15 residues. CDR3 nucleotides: TGTGCCAGCAGTGGGGGGCGGGCCAGCTCCTACGAGCAGTACTTC. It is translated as CASSGGRASSYEQYF.

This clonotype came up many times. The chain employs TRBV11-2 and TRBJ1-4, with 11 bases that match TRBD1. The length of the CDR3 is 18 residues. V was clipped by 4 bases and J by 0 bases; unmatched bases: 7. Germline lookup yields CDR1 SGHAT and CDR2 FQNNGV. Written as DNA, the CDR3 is TGTGCCAGCAGCTCCTCAACGGGACAGGGGGCAACTAATGAAAAACTGTTTTTT. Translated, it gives CASSSSTGQGATNEKLFF.

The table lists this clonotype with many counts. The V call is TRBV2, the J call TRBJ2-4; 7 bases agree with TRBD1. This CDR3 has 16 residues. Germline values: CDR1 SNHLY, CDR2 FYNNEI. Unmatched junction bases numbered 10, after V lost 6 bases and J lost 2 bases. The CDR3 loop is CASSPDRAGTKNIQYF. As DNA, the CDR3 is TGTGCCAGCAGCCCAGACAGGGCCGGGACCAAAAACATTCAGTACTTC. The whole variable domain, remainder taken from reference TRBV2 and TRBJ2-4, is EPEVTQTPSHQVTQMGQEVILRCVPISNHLYFYWYRQILGQKVEFLVSFYNNEISEKSEIFDDQFSVERPDGSNFTLKIRSTKLEDSAMYFCASSPDRAGTKNIQYFGAGTRLSVL.

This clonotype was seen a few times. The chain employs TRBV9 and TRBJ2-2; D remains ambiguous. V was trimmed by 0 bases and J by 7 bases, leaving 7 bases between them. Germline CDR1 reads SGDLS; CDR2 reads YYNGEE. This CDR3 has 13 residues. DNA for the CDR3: TGTGCCAGCAGCGTAGCTGTGAGCGGGGAGCTGTTTTTT. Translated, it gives CASSVAVSGELFF.

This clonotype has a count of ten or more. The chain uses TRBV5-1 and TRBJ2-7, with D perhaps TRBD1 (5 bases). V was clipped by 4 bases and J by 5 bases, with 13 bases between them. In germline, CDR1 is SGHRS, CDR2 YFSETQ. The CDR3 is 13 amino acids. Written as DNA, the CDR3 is TGCGCCAGCAGCCCCAGACCAGGGAACGAGCAGTACTTC. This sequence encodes CASSPRPGNEQYF.